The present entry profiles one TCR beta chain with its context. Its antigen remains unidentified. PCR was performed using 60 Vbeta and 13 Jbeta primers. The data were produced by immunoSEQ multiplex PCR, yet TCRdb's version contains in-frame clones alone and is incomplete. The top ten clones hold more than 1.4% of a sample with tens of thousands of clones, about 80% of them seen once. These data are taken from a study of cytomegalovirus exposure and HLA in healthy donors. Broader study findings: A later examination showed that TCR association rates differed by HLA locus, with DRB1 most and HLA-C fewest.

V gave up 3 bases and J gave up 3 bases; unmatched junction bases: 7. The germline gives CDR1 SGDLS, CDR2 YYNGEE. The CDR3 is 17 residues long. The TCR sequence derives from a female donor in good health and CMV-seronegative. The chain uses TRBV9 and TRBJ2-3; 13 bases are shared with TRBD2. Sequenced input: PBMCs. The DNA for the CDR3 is TGTGCCAGCAGCGCAGGACTAGCGGGGGAGAGGACAGATACGCAGTATTTT. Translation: CASSAGLAGERTDTQYF.